Given below is one T cell receptor beta chain in context. Its specific antigen is unknown. No quality values exist for individual bases; no much larger clone is one base distant. The donors were healthy, HIV-negative adults with no recently reported acute infections or vaccinations. Only Caucasian adults living in Nashville, Tennessee, USA were represented among the donors. CD4+ T cells were enriched by magnetic negative selection; naive cells were then positively selected on CD45RA, and the negative fraction formed the memory subset. Blood was obtained by leukapheresis, after which PBMCs were separated by Ficoll-Histopaque density gradient centrifugation and cryopreserved in liquid nitrogen vapor phase. Analytical flow cytometry was used to check the purity and quantity of each magnetically sorted T cell population. Each sorted fraction had its genomic DNA isolated and then quantified by UV absorbance on a Nanodrop 2000c.

Using the deep immunoSEQ assay, TCR CDR3 regions were amplified from genomic DNA by multiplex PCR. Extracted genomic DNA from each cell subset was spread evenly across all wells of several immunoSEQ 96-well plates, with each plate serving as a replicate. For sorted subsets, each replicate PCR was loaded with roughly 200 ng genomic DNA, equivalent to 25,000 to 35,000 T cell genomes. Purified libraries were measured with a Qubit 3.0 fluorometer, size-checked on a Bioanalyzer 2100, and measured again with the KAPA Library Quantification kit. Every immunoSEQ 96-well plate was sequenced on a dedicated single-read 150-cycle Illumina NextSeq 550 flow cell. The source study handled its data this way. Because only junctional sequences without quality scores were contained in the immunoSEQ output, filtering matching that applied to full-length reads could not be performed. Sequences were annotated with PyIR, a Python wrapper for IgBLAST v1.9, using IMGT germline references to assign V/J genes and CDR3. Reads were filtered out if the reads had weak V/J assignments (E-value above 1e-6), no CDR3, stop codons, out-of-frame junctions, or ambiguous translated residues. V3J clonotypes were defined as sequences sharing an identical inferred V gene, J gene, and CDR3 amino acid sequence. Percentage overlap between repertoires was computed as shared unique clonotypes divided by the size of the smaller repertoire. Repertoire richness was assessed with RTK rarefaction, the Chao1 estimator, and Recon v2.1 estimates of unobserved clonotypes. Generation probabilities were computed with OLGA for all TCRbeta clonotypes obtained by the gDNA method from four donors. The table was pulled from immuneACCESS by TCRdb, which kept in-frame rearrangements only. Such tables lose some clones; where checked, under half of the loss comes from unresolved V genes, and the rest has no known cause. That table furnishes V, J and clone size, whereas the DNA furnished D and trimming. A total of 950,000 to 1,100,000 clones appear in this sample, 65% to 75% of them only once. Together, the top ten hold over 1.3% of the sample.

This record belongs to a study of shared clonotypes between healthy human individuals (dated by TCRdb to between 2020 and 2021). Background on the whole study: A few men and two women, aged 18 to 49 years, made up the cohort. For each donor, CD4 naive and CD4 memory were each run on three plates, CD8 naive on two plates, and CD8 memory on one plate. Blood TCR repertoires of a handful of healthy adults were deeply sequenced to estimate repertoire size and the extent of clonotype sharing between individuals. To increase sequencing depth and limit assay-specific biases, TCR repertoire library preparation and sequencing were carried out by different laboratories using diverse techniques. Leukapheresis yielded between about 0.9 and 10 billion PBMCs per donor. Overall study outcomes, separate from this receptor: Sampling was restricted to blood, and TCR repertoires in tissue are likely to differ from TCR repertoires in blood. Sharing across several donors was observed for approximately 5% of naive CD4, over 3% of naive CD8, 2% to 2.5% of memory CD4, and less than 0.45% of memory CD8 clonotypes. Even with the large sequencing depth, rarefaction of the sorted-subset datasets indicated that sequencing was incomplete. Because the study included only a small number of donors, the genetic and exposure-history diversity represented was limited. Compared with non-shared clonotypes, clonotypes shared by all four sorted-subset donors had higher generation probabilities. Larger estimated clonotype richness was generally found for naive subsets than for memory subsets. Based on pairwise subsampling, the degree of clonotype sharing among donors was expected to be affected by sequencing depth.

CDR1 LNHDA and CDR2 SQIVND were looked up in the germline V gene (reference sequence). The V end loses 5 bases and the J end loses 1 base, and a stretch of 21 bases separates them. The CDR3 numbers 18 residues from cysteine through phenylalanine. Left in the record is the CDR3 DNA by itself, 54 bases read in frame from the first base. The TCR originated in a man aged 18 to 30 in good health. The specimen was memory CD4+ T cells sorted from blood. The cell subset or site label for this specimen denotes: CD45RA-negative fraction. Rearrangement joined TRBV19 to TRBJ1-5, with a weak D call of TRBD1 (6 bases match). The bases are TGTGCCAGTAGTCTACCCTGGACAGCCCAGGGAAGCAATCAGCCCCAGCATTTT. The translation is CASSLPWTAQGSNQPQHF.